The rows below give T cell receptor beta chains drawn from one sample of a study of chemoradiotherapy in HPV16-positive cancers. TCRdb keeps only in-frame clones here, not all; method: immunoSEQ multiplex PCR. The sample has about 920 clones, approximately 94% seen once; the top ten hold more than 2.5%. Sequenced here: tumor tissue, sampled from a patient who underwent chemoradiotherapy. The source of these receptors is a human donor with HPV-associated anogenital cancer. CDR3s include the opening cysteine and the closing phenylalanine or tryptophan. The D gene is left open where the match is weak. Expanded clones get a size class; other rows say once, few or many, or leave the size out.

j_call clone_size v_call d_call cdr3_nt cdr3_aa
TRBJ2-3 NA TRBV9 NA TGTGCCAGCAGCGTAGACGGGCTCGATACGCAGTATTTT CASSVDGLDTQYF
TRBJ2-1 NA TRBV14 TRBD2 TGTGCCAGCAGCCAGACATTAGCGGGGTTACGCCATGAGCAGTTCTTC CASSQTLAGLRHEQFF
TRBJ2-4 NA TRBV7-9 NA TGTGCCAGCAGCTTGAGACGGGGAACCAAAAACATTCAGTACTTC CASSLRRGTKNIQYF
TRBJ1-1 NA TRBV6-5 NA TGTGTTTCGGGGCGGGGTGAAGCTTTCTTT CVSGRGEAFF
TRBJ2-5 NA TRBV18 NA TGTGCCAGCTCACCAGATACAGCAGAGACCCAGTACTTC CASSPDTAETQYF
TRBJ2-4 NA TRBV4-2 NA TGTGCCAGCAGCCAAGGGGCTAGCACAGGGTCTCTGGACAAAAACATTCAGTACTTC CASSQGASTGSLDKNIQYF
TRBJ2-1 NA TRBV7-3 TRBD2 TGTGCCAGCAGACGGGGGGGCTCCGATGAGCAGTTCTTC CASRRGGSDEQFF
TRBJ1-3 NA TRBV6-5 TRBD1 TGTGCCAGCAGTTACTCGGGCCTTCAGGGGGACACCATATATTTT CASSYSGLQGDTIYF
TRBJ2-7 NA TRBV18 TRBD1 TGTGCCAGCTCAAAAGAGCAGGGGGTCCCCTACGAGCAGTACTTC CASSKEQGVPYEQYF
TRBJ2-7 NA TRBV23-1 NA TGCGCCAGCATCCCTGGGGGACTTGCCTACGAGCAGTACTTC CASIPGGLAYEQYF
TRBJ1-5 NA TRBV21-1 NA TGTGCCAGCAGCAAAGGACCTTTGCCCACCGATCAGCCCCAGCATTTT CASSKGPLPTDQPQHF
TRBJ1-1 NA TRBV25-1 NA TGTGCCAGCATGGCCTCCGGCGGGTTGGGGGCTGAAGCTTTCTTT CASMASGGLGAEAFF
TRBJ2-3 NA TRBV11-2 TRBD2 TGTGCCAGCAGCTTGCGGGGGAGCACAGATACGCAGTATTTT CASSLRGSTDTQYF
TRBJ2-2 NA TRBV11-2 NA TGTGCCAGCAGCCAAAGGTTGAACGGGGAGCTGTTTTTT CASSQRLNGELFF
TRBJ2-4 NA TRBV7-2 NA TGTGCCAGCAGCTTAGACGGTGCGGGGCACCTCTCCGCCAAAAACATTCAGTACTTC CASSLDGAGHLSAKNIQYF
TRBJ1-1 NA TRBV5-4 NA TGTGCCAGCAGCTTGGACGGCTTGAACACTGAAGCTTTCTTT CASSLDGLNTEAFF
TRBJ1-2 few TRBV6-1 TRBD1 TGTGCCAGCAACGACGGACAGGGGGCGAGTGGCTACACCTTC CASNDGQGASGYTF
TRBJ2-2 NA TRBV2 NA TGTGCCAGCAGTGTTCACGGGGCGCAGAACGGGGAGCTGTTTTTT CASSVHGAQNGELFF
TRBJ1-1 NA TRBV5-1 TRBD1 TGCGCCAGCCGAAGGGACAGGGGCAACACTGAAGCTTTCTTT CASRRDRGNTEAFF
TRBJ2-3 NA TRBV27 NA TGTGCCAGCAGTTGGGGGGGCCTCACAGATACGCAGTATTTT CASSWGGLTDTQYF
TRBJ2-1 NA TRBV27 TRBD1 TGTGCCAGCGGACGGACAGGTACGGATGAGCAGTTCTTC CASGRTGTDEQFF
TRBJ2-6 NA TRBV18 NA TGTGCCAGCTCACGCTCCCCGCCTGACAGTTACTCTGGGGCCAACGTCCTGACTTTC CASSRSPPDSYSGANVLTF
TRBJ1-4 NA TRBV7-9 NA TGTGCCAGCTCCCCGGGGTGGGAGACTAATGAAAAACTGTTTTTT CASSPGWETNEKLFF
TRBJ1-1 NA TRBV9 NA TGTGCCAGCAGCTGGGGGGAGAACACTGAAGCTTTCTTT CASSWGENTEAFF
TRBJ1-1 NA TRBV10-3 TRBD1 TGTGCCACCCGACAGGGACTCGGCGGCACTGAAGCTTTCTTT CATRQGLGGTEAFF
TRBJ1-2 once TRBV4-1 NA TGCGCCAGCAGCCAAGGGGGTAGGACGCAGGCCTATGGCTACACCTTC CASSQGGRTQAYGYTF
TRBJ1-1 NA TRBV2 NA TGTGCCAGCACAAGAGACCCGAACACTGAAGCTTTCTTT CASTRDPNTEAFF
TRBJ2-3 once TRBV18 NA TGTGCCAGCTCCAACAGCTTCGCTAGCACAGATACGCAGTATTTT CASSNSFASTDTQYF
TRBJ1-6 NA TRBV29-1 NA TGCAGCGCCAGGACGGAGTATGATTCACCCCTCCACTTT CSARTEYDSPLHF
TRBJ2-5 NA TRBV12-5 TRBD1 TGTGCTAGTGGTTTGGTACAAGGGGGCGTGGAGACCCAGTACTTC CASGLVQGGVETQYF
TRBJ2-1 NA TRBV7-6 NA TGTGCCAGCAGCTTAGGGGCCTACTCCGGGACAAAGGACAATGAGCAGTTCTTC CASSLGAYSGTKDNEQFF
TRBJ1-5 NA TRBV2 NA TGTGCCAGCCAAATTAATCCCTATGGCGCCTATCAGCCCCAGCATTTT CASQINPYGAYQPQHF
TRBJ2-7 NA TRBV7-3 NA TGTGCCAGCAGCTTAACGGGAAGCCACGAGCAGTACTTC CASSLTGSHEQYF
TRBJ1-1 NA TRBV6-1 NA TGTGCCAGCAGCTTAATACAGGTGAACACTGAAGCTTTCTTT CASSLIQVNTEAFF
TRBJ2-1 NA TRBV7-2 NA TGTGCCAGCAGCTCGCAGGGGTTATTAGGTGAGCAGTTCTTC CASSSQGLLGEQFF
TRBJ1-2 NA TRBV10-3 TRBD1 TGTGCCATCAGTGACCCCTCAGGGGGCCGAACCTATGGCTACACCTTC CAISDPSGGRTYGYTF
TRBJ2-5 NA TRBV19 NA TGTGCCAGTAGTATCTACTTACAAGAGACCCAGTACTTC CASSIYLQETQYF
TRBJ2-6 NA TRBV11-2 NA TGTGCCAGCAGCGCGATGACAACAGCAACAAAGTCGGGCCAACGTCTGACTTTC CASSAMTTATKSGQRLTF
TRBJ2-5 NA TRBV18 NA TGTGCCAGCTCAACATACCAAGAGACCCAGTACTTC CASSTYQETQYF
TRBJ2-1 NA TRBV7-3 NA TGTGCCAGCAGCTTAACCCCTAGCCGCGATGAGCAGTTCTTC CASSLTPSRDEQFF
TRBJ2-5 NA TRBV9 TRBD2 TGTGCCAGCAGCGCCGTAACCCGTGGGGGGGGACCAGTAGAGACCCAGTACTTC CASSAVTRGGGPVETQYF
TRBJ2-3 NA TRBV9 NA TGTGCCAGCAGCGTAGGATTGCTAGATACGCAGTATTTT CASSVGLLDTQYF